One sample yielded the 13 T cell receptor beta chains listed below, sequenced in a study of shared clonotypes between healthy human individuals. Repertoires were generated with immunoSEQ multiplex PCR, while TCRdb's copy carries only in-frame clones and drops some. The repertoire consists of 2,500,000 or so clones, with approximately 90% occurring once and the leading ten covering 0.13% to 0.15%. Sequencing input: naive CD4+ T cells sorted from blood. The subset was: CD45RA+ positively selected. These receptors came from a man younger than 35 in good health.

J is TRBJ2-6 and V is TRBV7-2, with TRBD2 identical over 8 bases. The CDR3 consists of 18 residues. The V gene end was trimmed by 3 bases and the J gene end by 0 bases; junction bases not matched to a gene: 7. CDR1 SGHTA and CDR2 FQGNSA come from the germline V gene. CDR3: CASSLVTSGASGANVLTF. Written as DNA, the CDR3 is TGTGCCAGCAGCTTGGTTACTAGCGGTGCCTCTGGGGCCAACGTCCTGACTTTC.

The genes are TRBV6-5 and TRBJ1-3; TRBD1 agrees at 7 bases. Trimming removed 9 bases from V and 0 bases from J; junction bases left unmatched: 5. The germline V gene has CDR1 MNHEY and CDR2 SVGAGI. The CDR3 length is 14 residues. The CDR3 sequence is CASLRGHSGNTIYF. CDR3 nucleotide sequence: TGTGCCAGTCTAAGGGGGCACTCTGGAAACACCATATATTTT.

The chain has TRBV7-9 and TRBJ2-3, with 7 nucleotides matching TRBD2. The germline V gene encodes CDR1 SEHNR and CDR2 FQNEAQ (reference sequence). V shed 5 bases and J 3 bases; nucleotides not matched to a gene: 11. This CDR3 has 16 residues. For the CDR3, the DNA is TGTGCCAGCAGCCCCCGTGGGCGGGAGAGGACAGATACGCAGTATTTT. Translation: CASSPRGRERTDTQYF. Drawing the rest from reference TRBV7-9 and TRBJ2-3, the complete variable domain is DTGVSQNPRHKITKRGQNVTFRCDPISEHNRLYWYRQTLGQGPEFLTYFQNEAQLEKSRLLSDRFSAERPKGSFSTLEIQRTEQGDSAMYLCASSPRGRERTDTQYFGPGTRLTVL.

J is TRBJ1-1 and V is TRBV5-1; 8 bases line up with TRBD1. Trimming at V came to 2 bases and at J to 0 bases, leaving 3 bases not matched to a gene. The V gene's germline CDR1 is SGHRS and CDR2 YFSETQ. The CDR3 sequence is 15 residues long. In nucleotides, the CDR3 is TGCGCCAGCAGCTTCGGACAGGGAATGAACACTGAAGCTTTCTTT. Its protein is CASSFGQGMNTEAFF. Supplemented by reference TRBV5-1 and TRBJ1-1, the full variable domain reads KAGVTQTPRYLIKTRGQQVTLSCSPISGHRSVSWYQQTPGQGLQFLFEYFSETQRNKGNFPGRFSGRQFSNSRSEMNVSTLELGDSALYLCASSFGQGMNTEAFFGQGTRLTVV.

The CDR3 DNA sequence: TGTGCCAGCAGACGAGGACAGACGAGCTCCTACGAGCAGTACTTC. This gives the protein CASRRGQTSSYEQYF. This chain links TRBV11-2 with TRBJ2-7, with a tentative D call TRBD1 (6 bases). The CDR3 sequence is 15 residues long. V was cut by 6 bases and J by 0 bases, with 15 bases left in between. The V gene's germline CDR1 is SGHAT and CDR2 FQNNGV.

The gene calls are TRBV28 and TRBJ1-1; D possibly corresponds to TRBD1 (6 bases). With 0 bases removed from V and 5 bases from J, the gap between germline ends came to 13 bases. Germline values: CDR1 MDHEN, CDR2 SYDVKM. This CDR3 has 15 residues. CDR3 in DNA: TGTGCCAGCAGTTTATGGGGACAAGGTAAAACTGAAGCTTTCTTT. Translation gives CASSLWGQGKTEAFF.

This clone came up once. The rearrangement joins TRBV25-1 to TRBJ1-1; possible D gene TRBD1, 5 bases. Germline lookup yields CDR1 MGHDK and CDR2 SYGVNS. The CDR3 extends over 14 amino acids. Trimming cost V 1 base and J 2 bases, with 8 bases left between them. CDR3 loop: CASSEWGTNTEAFF. CDR3 sequence (DNA): TGTGCCAGCAGTGAATGGGGGACCAACACTGAAGCTTTCTTT.

As regards this clone: The same CDR3 arises from other DNA sequences in this sample as well. This sequence joins TRBV7-9 and TRBJ2-1; D unclear. Trimming pared 1 base from V and 6 bases from J, leaving 4 bases between. The CDR3 sequence is 12 residues long. CDR1 and CDR2 (germline): SEHNR, FQNEAQ (reference sequence). Written as DNA, the CDR3 is TGTGCCAGCAGCTTAGGGGTCAATGAGCAGTTCTTC. This sequence encodes CASSLGVNEQFF.

CDR3: CATTPPSDRGVGYTF. The DNA of the CDR3 is TGTGCCACCACTCCCCCTTCGGACAGGGGAGTCGGCTACACCTTC. The gene calls are TRBV6-1 and TRBJ1-2, with 9 bases aligning to TRBD1. The germline gives CDR1 MNHNS, CDR2 SASEGT. J was trimmed by 8 bases and V by 10 bases; bases with no gene match: 17. This CDR3 contains 15 residues.

This chain joins TRBV7-8 and TRBJ1-2; weak D call: TRBD1 (5 bases). V gave up 1 base and J gave up 1 base, with 19 bases separating them. Germline loops: CDR1 SGHVS, CDR2 FQNEAQ. CDR3 size: 18 residues. The CDR3 bases are TGTGCCAGCAGCTTAGTTGGGCCAGGGAGCCCCTTTAACTATGGCTACACCTTC. Amino acids: CASSLVGPGSPFNYGYTF.

The J gene is TRBJ1-2, the V gene TRBV6-5, with unresolved D. CDR1 is MNHEY and CDR2 is SVGAGI in the germline V gene. V was clipped by 0 bases and J by 8 bases, with 19 bases between them. The CDR3 has 16 amino acids. The CDR3 DNA reads as TGTGCCAGCAGTTACTCGTTTCGGGGAGCCGAAGGGGGCTACACCTTC. Protein product: CASSYSFRGAEGGYTF.

The chain links TRBV7-2 to TRBJ2-7, with D perhaps matching TRBD2 (6 bases). Trimming pared 4 bases from V and 6 bases from J, leaving 13 bases between. The germline V gene encodes CDR1 SGHTA and CDR2 FQGNSA. This CDR3 comprises 13 residues. As DNA, the CDR3 is TGTGCCAGCAGCTCGGGACTGTTTGGCGAGCAGTACTTC. It is translated as CASSSGLFGEQYF. Complete variable domain (other parts from reference TRBV7-2 and TRBJ2-7): GAGVSQSPSNKVTEKGKDVELRCDPISGHTALYWYRQSLGQGLEFLIYFQGNSAPDKSGLPSDRFSAERTGGSVSTLTIQRTQQEDSAVYLCASSSGLFGEQYFGPGTRLTVT.

This chain connects TRBV30 to TRBJ1-3, with TRBD1 as a possible D gene (5 bases). CDR1 is GTSNPN and CDR2 is SVGIG in the germline V gene (reference sequence). The CDR3 spans 12 residues. CDR3 amino acids: CASGGSGNTIYF. The CDR3 region has the DNA TGTGCGTCGGGGGGGTCTGGAAACACCATATATTTT.